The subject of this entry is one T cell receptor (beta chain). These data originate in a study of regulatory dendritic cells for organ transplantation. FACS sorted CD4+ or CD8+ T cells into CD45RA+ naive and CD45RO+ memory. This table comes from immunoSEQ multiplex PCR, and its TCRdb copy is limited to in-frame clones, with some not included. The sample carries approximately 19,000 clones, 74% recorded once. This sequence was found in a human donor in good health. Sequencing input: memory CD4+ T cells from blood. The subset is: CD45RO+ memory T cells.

Here the CDR3 reads CASSQDRTSGEQYF. CDR3 DNA: TGTGCCAGCAGCCAAGATAGGACTAGCGGGGAGCAGTACTTC. This chain connects TRBV5-4 to TRBJ2-7, with 11 positions matching TRBD2. Germline assignment: CDR1 SGHNT and CDR2 YYREEE (reference sequence). The V segment lost 4 bases and the J segment 7 bases; nucleotides outside the gene matches: 7. The CDR3 has 14 amino acids.